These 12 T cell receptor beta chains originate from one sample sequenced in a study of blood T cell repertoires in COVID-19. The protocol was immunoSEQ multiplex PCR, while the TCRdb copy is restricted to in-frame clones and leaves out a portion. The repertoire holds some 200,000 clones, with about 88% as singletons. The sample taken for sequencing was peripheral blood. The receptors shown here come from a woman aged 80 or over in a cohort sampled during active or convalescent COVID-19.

For the CDR3, the DNA is TGTGCCAGCAGTTCGTCGAACACCGGGGAGCTGTTTTTT. Encoded protein: CASSSSNTGELFF. This rearrangement joins TRBV12-3 or TRBV12-4 to TRBJ2-2; no firm D call. V lost 4 bases and J 0 bases, leaving 3 bases between the germline ends. The CDR3 covers 13 residues.

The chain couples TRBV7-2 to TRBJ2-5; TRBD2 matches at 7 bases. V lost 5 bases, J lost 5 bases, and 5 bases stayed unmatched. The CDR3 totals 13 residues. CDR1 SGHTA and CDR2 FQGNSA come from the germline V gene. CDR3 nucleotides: TGTGCCAGCAGCCGCGGGGGTAGGGAGACCCAGTACTTC. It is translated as CASSRGGRETQYF.

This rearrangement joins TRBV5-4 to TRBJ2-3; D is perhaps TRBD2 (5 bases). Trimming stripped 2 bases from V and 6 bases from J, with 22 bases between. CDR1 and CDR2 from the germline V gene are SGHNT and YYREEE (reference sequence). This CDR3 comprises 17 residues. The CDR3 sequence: CASSFPFGGKELDTQYF. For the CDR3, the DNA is TGTGCCAGCAGCTTCCCTTTTGGAGGTAAAGAACTTGATACGCAGTATTTT.

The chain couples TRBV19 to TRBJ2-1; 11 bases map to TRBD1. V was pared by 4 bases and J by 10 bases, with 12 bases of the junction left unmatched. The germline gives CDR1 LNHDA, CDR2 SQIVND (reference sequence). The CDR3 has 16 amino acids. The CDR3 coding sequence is TGTGCCAGTAGTAGCTCATGGGGACAGGGGGTCAGAGAGCAGTTCTTC. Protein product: CASSSSWGQGVREQFF.

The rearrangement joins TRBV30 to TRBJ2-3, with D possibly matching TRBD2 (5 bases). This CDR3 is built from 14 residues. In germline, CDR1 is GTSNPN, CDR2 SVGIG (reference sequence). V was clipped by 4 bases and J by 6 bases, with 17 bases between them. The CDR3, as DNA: TGTGCCTGGAAAGTCAGCGGCTCCACCGATACGCAGTATTTT. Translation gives CAWKVSGSTDTQYF.

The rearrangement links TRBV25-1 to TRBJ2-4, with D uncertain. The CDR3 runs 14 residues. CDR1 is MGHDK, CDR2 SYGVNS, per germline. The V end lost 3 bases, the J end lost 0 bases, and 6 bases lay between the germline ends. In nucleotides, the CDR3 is TGTGCCAGCAGTGACGCAGGAGCCAAAAACATTCAGTACTTC. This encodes CASSDAGAKNIQYF.

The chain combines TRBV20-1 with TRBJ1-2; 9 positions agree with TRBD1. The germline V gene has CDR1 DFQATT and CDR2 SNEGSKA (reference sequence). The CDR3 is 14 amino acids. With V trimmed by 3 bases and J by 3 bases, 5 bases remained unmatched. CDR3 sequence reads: CSASRTGVDYGYTF. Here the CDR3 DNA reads TGCAGTGCTAGTCGGACAGGGGTAGACTATGGCTACACCTTC.

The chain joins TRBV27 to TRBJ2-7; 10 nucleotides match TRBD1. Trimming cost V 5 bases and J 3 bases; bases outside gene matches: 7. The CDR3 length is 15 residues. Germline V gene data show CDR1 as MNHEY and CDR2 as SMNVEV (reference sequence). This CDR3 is CASSPLRTGGYEQYF. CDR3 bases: TGTGCCAGCAGTCCTCTTAGGACAGGGGGCTACGAGCAGTACTTC.

CDR3 in DNA: TGTGCCAGCAGCTTAGCGGGCTCCCGTTATAGCAATCAGCCCCAGCATTTT. It yields the protein CASSLAGSRYSNQPQHF. The chain joins TRBV7-2 to TRBJ1-5; D ambiguous. The germline CDR1 and CDR2 sequences are SGHTA and FQGNSA. V was pared by 0 bases and J by 0 bases, with 12 bases between. This CDR3 is 17 amino acids long.

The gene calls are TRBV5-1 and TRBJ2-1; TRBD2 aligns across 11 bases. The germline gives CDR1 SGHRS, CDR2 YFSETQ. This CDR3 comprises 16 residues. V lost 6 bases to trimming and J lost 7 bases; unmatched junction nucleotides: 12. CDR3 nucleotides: TGCGCCAGCATCTGGGGCACTAGCGGGAGTGGGAATGAGCAGTTCTTC. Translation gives CASIWGTSGSGNEQFF.

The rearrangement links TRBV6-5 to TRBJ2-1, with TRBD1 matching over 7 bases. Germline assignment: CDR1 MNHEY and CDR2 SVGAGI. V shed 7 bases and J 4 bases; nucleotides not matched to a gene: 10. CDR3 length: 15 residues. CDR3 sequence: CASNLLGQDYNEQFF. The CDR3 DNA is TGTGCCAGCAACCTGCTAGGACAGGATTACAATGAGCAGTTCTTC.

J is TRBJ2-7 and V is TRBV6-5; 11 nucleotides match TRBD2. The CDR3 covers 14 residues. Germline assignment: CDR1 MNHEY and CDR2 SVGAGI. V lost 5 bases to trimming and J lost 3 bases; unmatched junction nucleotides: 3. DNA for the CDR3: TGTGCCAGCAGTCCTAGCGGGGGGAACTACGAGCAGTACTTC. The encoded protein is CASSPSGGNYEQYF.